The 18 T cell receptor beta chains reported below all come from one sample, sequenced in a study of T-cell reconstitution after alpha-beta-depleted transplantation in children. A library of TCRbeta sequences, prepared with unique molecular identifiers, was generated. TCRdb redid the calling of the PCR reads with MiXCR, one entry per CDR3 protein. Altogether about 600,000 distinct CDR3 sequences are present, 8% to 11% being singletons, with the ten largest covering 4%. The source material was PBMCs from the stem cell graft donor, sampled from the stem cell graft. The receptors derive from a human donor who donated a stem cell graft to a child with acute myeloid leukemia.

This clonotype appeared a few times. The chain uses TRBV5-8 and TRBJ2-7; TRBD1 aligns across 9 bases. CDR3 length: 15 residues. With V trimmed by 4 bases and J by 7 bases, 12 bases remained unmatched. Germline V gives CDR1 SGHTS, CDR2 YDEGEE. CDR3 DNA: TGTGCCAGCAGCGCTGGACAGGGGCCTCTGGGGGAGCAGTACTTC. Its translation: CASSAGQGPLGEQYF.

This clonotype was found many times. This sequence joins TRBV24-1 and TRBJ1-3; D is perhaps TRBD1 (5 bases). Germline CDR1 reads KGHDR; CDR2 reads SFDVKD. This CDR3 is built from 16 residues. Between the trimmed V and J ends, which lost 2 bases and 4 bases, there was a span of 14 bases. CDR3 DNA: TGTGCCACCAGTGATTCCCGGGACGGAAGGGGAAACACCATATATTTT. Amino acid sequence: CATSDSRDGRGNTIYF.

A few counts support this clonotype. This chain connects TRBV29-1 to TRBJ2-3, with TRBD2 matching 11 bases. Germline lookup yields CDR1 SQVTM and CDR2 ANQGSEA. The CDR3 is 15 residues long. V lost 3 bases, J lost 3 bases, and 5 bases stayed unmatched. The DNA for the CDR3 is TGCAGCGTTGACCGTGCTAGCGGGAGGACAGATACGCAGTATTTT. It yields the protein CSVDRASGRTDTQYF.

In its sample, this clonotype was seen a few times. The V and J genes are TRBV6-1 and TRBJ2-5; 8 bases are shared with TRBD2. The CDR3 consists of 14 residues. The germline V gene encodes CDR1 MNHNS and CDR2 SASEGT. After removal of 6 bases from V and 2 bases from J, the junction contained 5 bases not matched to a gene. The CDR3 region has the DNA TGTGCCAGCAGGCCGGGACTAGGACAAGAGACCCAGTACTTC. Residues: CASRPGLGQETQYF.

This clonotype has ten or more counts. The CDR3 reads CASSQFPSGSSYNEQFF. The CDR3 DNA reads TGTGCCAGCAGCCAATTTCCTAGCGGGAGCTCCTACAATGAGCAGTTCTTC. The V and J genes are TRBV4-2 and TRBJ2-1, with 10 nucleotides matching TRBD2. With 2 bases clipped from V and 0 bases from J, the junction kept 4 bases outside the gene matches. The V gene's germline CDR1 is LGHNA and CDR2 YNFKEQ. The CDR3 consists of 17 residues.

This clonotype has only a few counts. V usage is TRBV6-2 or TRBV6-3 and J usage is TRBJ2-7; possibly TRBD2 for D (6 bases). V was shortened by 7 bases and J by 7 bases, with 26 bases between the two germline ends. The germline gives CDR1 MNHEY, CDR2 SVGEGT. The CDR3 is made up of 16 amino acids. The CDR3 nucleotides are TGTGCCAGCATGGAGGGTCCGACACGCTCCCGGTTGGAGCAGTACTTC. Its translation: CASMEGPTRSRLEQYF.

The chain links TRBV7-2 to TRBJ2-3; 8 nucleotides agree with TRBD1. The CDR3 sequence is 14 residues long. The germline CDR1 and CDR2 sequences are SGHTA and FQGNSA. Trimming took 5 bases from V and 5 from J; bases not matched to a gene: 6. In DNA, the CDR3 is TGTGCCAGCAGCCAGGATACAGGGGGAGATACGCAGTATTTT. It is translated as CASSQDTGGDTQYF.

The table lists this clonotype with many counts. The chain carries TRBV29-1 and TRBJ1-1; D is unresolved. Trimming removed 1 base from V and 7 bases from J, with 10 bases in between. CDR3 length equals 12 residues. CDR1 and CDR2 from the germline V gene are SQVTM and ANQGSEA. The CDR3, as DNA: TGCAGCGTTGAAGCCGAGGAATATGAAGCTTTCTTT. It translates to CSVEAEEYEAFF.

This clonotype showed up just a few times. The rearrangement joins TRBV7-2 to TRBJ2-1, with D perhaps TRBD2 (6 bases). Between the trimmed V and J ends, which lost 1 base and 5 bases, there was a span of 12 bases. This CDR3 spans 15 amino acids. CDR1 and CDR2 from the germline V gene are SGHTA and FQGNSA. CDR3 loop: CASSLDGRPDNEQFF. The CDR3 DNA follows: TGTGCCAGCAGCTTAGACGGGAGACCCGACAATGAGCAGTTCTTC.

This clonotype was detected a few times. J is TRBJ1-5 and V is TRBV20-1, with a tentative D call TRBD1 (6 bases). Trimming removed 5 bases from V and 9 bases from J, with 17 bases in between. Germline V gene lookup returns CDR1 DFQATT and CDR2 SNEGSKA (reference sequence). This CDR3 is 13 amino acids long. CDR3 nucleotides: TGCAGTGCTGAGGCGGGGGCCGTAAGGCCCCAGCATTTT. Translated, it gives CSAEAGAVRPQHF.

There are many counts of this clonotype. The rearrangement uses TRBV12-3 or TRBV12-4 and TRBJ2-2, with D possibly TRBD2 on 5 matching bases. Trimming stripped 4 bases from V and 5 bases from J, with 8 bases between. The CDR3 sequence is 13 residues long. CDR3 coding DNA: TGTGCCAGCAGTTCTAGCTTAACCGGGGAGCTGTTTTTT. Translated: CASSSSLTGELFF.

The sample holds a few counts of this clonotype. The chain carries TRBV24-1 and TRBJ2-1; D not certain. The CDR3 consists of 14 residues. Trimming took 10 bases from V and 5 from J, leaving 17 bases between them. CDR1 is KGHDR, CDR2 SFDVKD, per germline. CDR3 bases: TGTGCCACTTCTCTCCGCGCCACCAACAATGAGCAGTTCTTC. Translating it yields CATSLRATNNEQFF.

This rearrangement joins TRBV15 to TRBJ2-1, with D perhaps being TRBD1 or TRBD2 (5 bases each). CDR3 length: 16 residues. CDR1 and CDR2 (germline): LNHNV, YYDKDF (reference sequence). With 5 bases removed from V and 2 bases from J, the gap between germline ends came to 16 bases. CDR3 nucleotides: TGTGCCACCAGCCCTACCGGTGGGACGGCCTACAATGAGCAGTTCTTC. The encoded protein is CATSPTGGTAYNEQFF.

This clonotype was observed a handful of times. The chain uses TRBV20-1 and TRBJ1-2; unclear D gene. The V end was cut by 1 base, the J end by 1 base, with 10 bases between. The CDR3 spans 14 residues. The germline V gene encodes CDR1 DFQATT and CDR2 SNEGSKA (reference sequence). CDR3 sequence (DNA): TGCAGTGCTAGAGCCGAGGGATTTAACTATGGCTACACCTTC. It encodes CSARAEGFNYGYTF.

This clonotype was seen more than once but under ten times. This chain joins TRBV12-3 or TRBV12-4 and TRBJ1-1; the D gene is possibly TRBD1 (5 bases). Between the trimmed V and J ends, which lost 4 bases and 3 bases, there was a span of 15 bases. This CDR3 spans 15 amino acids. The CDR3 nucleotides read TGTGCCAGCAGTTCCCCGGGACGGCCCCACACTGAAGCTTTCTTT. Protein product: CASSSPGRPHTEAFF.

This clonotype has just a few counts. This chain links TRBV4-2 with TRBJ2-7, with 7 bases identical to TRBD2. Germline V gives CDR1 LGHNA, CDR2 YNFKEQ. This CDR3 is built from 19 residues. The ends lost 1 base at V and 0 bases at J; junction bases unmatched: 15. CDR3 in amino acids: CASSQAWDYKRGRSYEQYF. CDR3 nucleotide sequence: TGTGCCAGCAGCCAAGCTTGGGATTATAAGCGGGGCCGCTCCTACGAGCAGTACTTC.

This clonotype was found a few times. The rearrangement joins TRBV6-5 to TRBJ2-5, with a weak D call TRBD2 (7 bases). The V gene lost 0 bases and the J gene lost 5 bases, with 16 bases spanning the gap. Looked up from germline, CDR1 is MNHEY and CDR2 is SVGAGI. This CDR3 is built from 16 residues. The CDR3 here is CASSYSKGEGRETQYF. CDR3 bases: TGTGCCAGCAGTTACTCGAAGGGGGAGGGCCGGGAGACCCAGTACTTC.

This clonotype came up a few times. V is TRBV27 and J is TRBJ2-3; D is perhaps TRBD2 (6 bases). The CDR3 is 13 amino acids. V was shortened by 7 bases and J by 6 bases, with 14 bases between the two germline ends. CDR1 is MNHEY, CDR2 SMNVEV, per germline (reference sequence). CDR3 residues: CASNGRGRDTQYF. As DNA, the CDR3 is TGTGCCAGCAACGGGCGGGGTAGGGATACGCAGTATTTT.